This section outlines one TCR beta chain sequence together with its context. As yet, its antigen is unknown. PCR was performed a second time for roughly 7 to 11 cycles using a sample-barcoded 5' primer and a J-beta primer mix. TCRdb used MiXCR to reprocess the 5' RACE reads, holding one entry per CDR3 protein. The table has some 1.8 million distinct CDR3 sequences, approximately 40% seen once; the top ten hold around 23%. Germline values: CDR1 ENHRY, CDR2 SYGVKD. This CDR3 spans 13 amino acids. This sample stems from a study of blood T cells in healthy people across ages. Study-level findings and limits: PBMCs went unsorted, and a conclusive naive versus antigen-experienced comparison was therefore prevented. Both naive CD4+ cell counts and diversity were greater in long-lived donors than in aged donors. Higher naive T cell percentage went strongly together with higher TCR beta diversity.

The sequence came from a human donor in good health. The chain joins TRBV10-3 to TRBJ2-7; D gene ambiguous. The end of the DNA aligns better with TRBJ2-5, so the J call may be wrong. Sequencing input: blood. The CDR3 region has the DNA TGTGCCATCAGTCTCTTGGGTTTTGAGACCCAGTACTTC. This translates into CAISLLGFETQYF.